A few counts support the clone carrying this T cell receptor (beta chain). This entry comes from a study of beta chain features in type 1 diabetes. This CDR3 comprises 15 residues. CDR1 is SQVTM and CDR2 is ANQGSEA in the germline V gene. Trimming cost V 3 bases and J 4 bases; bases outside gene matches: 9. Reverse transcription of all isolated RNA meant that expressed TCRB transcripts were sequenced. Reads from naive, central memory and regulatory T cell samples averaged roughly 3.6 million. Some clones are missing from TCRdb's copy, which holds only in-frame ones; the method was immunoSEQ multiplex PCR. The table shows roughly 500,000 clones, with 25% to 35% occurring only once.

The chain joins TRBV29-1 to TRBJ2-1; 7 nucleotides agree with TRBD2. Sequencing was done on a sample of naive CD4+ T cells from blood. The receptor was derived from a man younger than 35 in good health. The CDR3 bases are TGCAGCGTTGATGCCATTGCGGGAGTGTACAATGAGCAGTTCTTC. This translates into CSVDAIAGVYNEQFF.